These T cell receptor beta chains were read from a single sample in a study of OX40 agonist ivuxolimab in advanced cancers. Assay: immunoSEQ multiplex PCR; the TCRdb copy retains only in-frame clones and omits some. The sample has roughly 150,000 clones, 90% to 95% seen once. The specimen was CD4+ or CD8+ T cells sorted from blood, collected in a trial of the OX40 agonist ivuxolimab. Receptors originate from an adult with an advanced solid tumor such as melanoma, head and neck, liver or kidney cancer. CDR3s include the opening cysteine and the closing phenylalanine or tryptophan. Fields, in order: D gene, J gene, clone size, V gene, CDR3 protein, CDR3 DNA. D genes are given only for firm matches. A clone size is listed for some rows: how often the clone was seen (once, few, many), or a class if it is expanded.

. TRBJ1-1 . TRBV6-1 CASSGKGGTEAFF TGTGCCAGCAGTGGAAAAGGAGGTACTGAAGCTTTCTTT
TRBD1 TRBJ1-2 few TRBV5-1 CASSPDPGTGSGYTF TGCGCCAGCAGCCCGGACCCCGGGACAGGGAGTGGCTACACCTTC
TRBD2 TRBJ2-7 . TRBV4-3 CASSSQTSGGREQYF TGCGCCAGCAGCTCCCAGACTAGCGGGGGACGCGAGCAGTACTTC
. TRBJ2-2 once TRBV6-5 CASRGHNTGELFF TGTGCCAGCAGGGGGCATAACACCGGGGAGCTGTTTTTT
TRBD2 TRBJ2-3 . TRBV11-2 CASALGLAGGKHTQYF TGTGCCAGCGCCCTCGGGCTAGCGGGAGGGAAGCATACGCAGTATTTT
. TRBJ1-4 . TRBV5-6 CASSLAGLNEKLFF TGTGCCAGCAGCTTGGCGGGACTTAATGAAAAACTGTTTTTT
TRBD1 TRBJ1-4 . TRBV10-2 CASSEVVGTGNEKLFF TGCGCCAGCAGTGAAGTGGTCGGGACAGGAAATGAAAAACTGTTTTTT
. TRBJ1-2 few TRBV19 CASSRGLDYGYTF TGTGCCAGTAGTAGGGGGTTGGACTATGGCTACACCTTC
. TRBJ1-6 . TRBV4-1 CASSHDTKGYSPLHF TGCGCCAGCAGCCATGACACGAAAGGTTATTCACCCCTCCACTTT
TRBD1 TRBJ2-7 . TRBV18 CASSPAGGPSYEQYF TGTGCCAGCTCGCCTGCAGGGGGCCCTTCCTACGAGCAGTACTTC
. TRBJ2-1 . TRBV9 CASSVAGTSYNEQFF TGTGCCAGCAGCGTAGCGGGAACCTCCTACAATGAGCAGTTCTTC
. TRBJ2-1 . TRBV19 CASSPTGIRDTPSSYNEQFF TGTGCCAGTAGTCCCACGGGCATAAGGGACACGCCGAGCTCCTACAATGAGCAGTTCTTC
TRBD1 TRBJ1-2 . TRBV7-3 CASSVGTGDYGYTF TGTGCCAGCAGCGTCGGGACAGGGGACTATGGCTACACCTTC
. TRBJ1-1 . TRBV5-1 CASSFDSYGKAFF TGCGCCAGCAGCTTTGACAGCTACGGCAAAGCTTTCTTT
TRBD2 TRBJ2-2 . TRBV9 CASSGRTSGSHTGELFF TGTGCCAGCAGCGGGCGGACTAGCGGGAGTCACACCGGGGAGCTGTTTTTT
. TRBJ2-7 . TRBV6-5 CASSYGGGTYEQYF TGTGCCAGCAGTTACGGAGGGGGGACCTACGAGCAGTACTTC
TRBD1 TRBJ1-1 . TRBV6-5 CASYGQGLANTEAFF TGTGCCAGCTATGGACAGGGATTAGCGAACACTGAAGCTTTCTTT
TRBD1 TRBJ1-1 . TRBV14 CASSKKYRGLGTEAFF TGTGCCAGCAGCAAAAAATACAGGGGGCTAGGGACTGAAGCTTTCTTT
TRBD2 TRBJ2-7 . TRBV10-1 CATRPGGGTYEQYF TGCGCCACCAGGCCGGGGGGGGGAACCTACGAGCAGTACTTC
. TRBJ2-6 . TRBV2 CASSGLANVLTF TGTGCCAGCAGTGGGCTGGCCAACGTCCTGACTTTC
. TRBJ2-1 . TRBV29-1 CSVEEVPPNEQFF TGCAGCGTTGAAGAAGTCCCGCCCAATGAGCAGTTCTTC
. TRBJ2-7 . TRBV27 CASSSNSVNSYEQYF TGTGCCAGCAGTTCCAATAGCGTGAACTCCTACGAGCAGTACTTC
TRBD1 TRBJ1-2 . TRBV5-1 CASRGTGRPNYGYTF TGCGCCAGCAGGGGGACAGGGAGGCCTAACTATGGCTACACCTTC
. TRBJ2-3 . TRBV11-2 CASSSRYTTDTQYF TGTGCCAGCAGCTCCCGTTATACCACAGATACGCAGTATTTT
. TRBJ2-2 . TRBV11-3 CASSLSVGATGELFF TGTGCCAGCAGCTTATCCGTGGGGGCCACCGGAGAGCTGTTTTTT
TRBD1 TRBJ1-2 . TRBV7-9 CASSLEQGDGYTF TGTGCCAGCAGCTTAGAACAGGGGGATGGCTACACCTTC
TRBD1 TRBJ1-2 . TRBV6-6 CASRPQGAQGYTF TGTGCCAGCAGACCACAGGGGGCGCAGGGCTACACCTTC
. TRBJ1-2 . TRBV7-2 CASSLLTSNYGYTF TGTGCCAGCAGCTTGCTGACGAGCAACTATGGCTACACCTTC
. TRBJ2-7 . TRBV7-2 CASRQQGSSYEQYF TGTGCCAGCCGCCAACAGGGTAGCTCCTACGAGCAGTACTTC
TRBD1 TRBJ1-5 . TRBV5-1 CASSLTGQVNQPQHF TGCGCCAGCAGCTTGACAGGACAGGTCAATCAGCCCCAGCATTTT
. TRBJ2-7 . TRBV6-6 CASSYSSVYEQYF TGTGCCAGCAGTTACTCGAGTGTCTACGAGCAGTACTTC
. TRBJ2-3 few TRBV5-1 CASSFMTGIGTDTQYF TGCGCCAGCAGCTTTATGACAGGAATTGGCACAGATACGCAGTATTTT
TRBD1 TRBJ2-1 . TRBV10-3 CAISFGQVVYNEQFF TGTGCCATCAGCTTCGGACAGGTAGTCTACAATGAGCAGTTCTTC
. TRBJ2-7 . TRBV10-1 CASSESGRGTYEQYF TGCGCCAGCAGTGAGTCGGGAAGGGGTACCTACGAGCAGTACTTC
. TRBJ2-3 . TRBV4-3 CASSQGQGPDTQYF TGCGCCAGCAGCCAAGGGCAGGGGCCAGATACGCAGTATTTT
. TRBJ1-6 . TRBV28 CASSFSQLYNSPLHF TGTGCCAGCAGTTTCTCACAATTGTATAATTCACCCCTCCACTTT
. TRBJ2-4 few TRBV5-4 CASSPQSGTPIEYF TGTGCCAGCTCCCCTCAATCCGGGACTCCAATAGAGTACTTC
. TRBJ2-7 . TRBV27 CASTLTLGSPWKQYF TGTGCCAGCACCTTGACTCTAGGGAGTCCTTGGAAGCAGTACTTC
. TRBJ1-5 . TRBV2 CASSDTQGFPGSNQPQHF TGTGCCAGCAGTGACACCCAGGGCTTCCCCGGTAGCAATCAGCCCCAGCATTTT
TRBD2 TRBJ2-1 . TRBV4-3 CASSHSSSGRSYNEQFF TGCGCCAGCAGCCACTCCTCTAGCGGGAGGAGCTACAATGAGCAGTTCTTC
TRBD1 TRBJ2-1 few TRBV7-7 CASSRDRVNEQFF TGTGCTAGCAGCCGCGACAGGGTCAATGAGCAGTTCTTC
. TRBJ1-5 . TRBV6-5 CASSGPAQNQPQHF TGTGCCAGCAGTGGGCCAGCTCAGAATCAGCCCCAGCATTTT
. TRBJ1-6 . TRBV5-4 CASSPGGTAYNSPLHF TGTGCCAGCAGCCCGGGGGGGACCGCTTATAATTCACCCCTCCACTTT
. TRBJ2-3 . TRBV5-8 CASSHTGPDTQYF TGTGCCAGCAGCCACACAGGGCCAGATACGCAGTATTTT
. TRBJ2-7 . TRBV5-4 CASSPDRDPHYEQYF TGTGCCAGCAGCCCTGACCGGGATCCACACTACGAGCAGTACTTC
. TRBJ1-1 once TRBV7-2 CASSLNTEAFF TGTGCCAGCAGCTTAAACACTGAAGCTTTCTTT
. TRBJ2-7 . TRBV29-1 CSAGTGTFYEQYF TGCAGCGCTGGAACCGGGACATTCTACGAGCAGTACTTC
TRBD2 TRBJ2-3 . TRBV5-4 CASSPLPSGGTDTQYF TGTGCCAGCAGCCCTCTTCCTAGCGGGGGCACAGATACGCAGTATTTT